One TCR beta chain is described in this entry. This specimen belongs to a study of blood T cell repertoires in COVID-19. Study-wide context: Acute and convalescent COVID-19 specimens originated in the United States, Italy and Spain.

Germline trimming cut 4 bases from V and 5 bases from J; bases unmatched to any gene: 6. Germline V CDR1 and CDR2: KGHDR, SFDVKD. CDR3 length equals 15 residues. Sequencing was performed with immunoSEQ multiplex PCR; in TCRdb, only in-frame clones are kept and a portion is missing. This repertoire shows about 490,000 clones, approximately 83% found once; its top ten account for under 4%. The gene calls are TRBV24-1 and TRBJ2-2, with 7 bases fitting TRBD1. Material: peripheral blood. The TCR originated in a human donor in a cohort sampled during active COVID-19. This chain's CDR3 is CATSEKGRGTGELFF. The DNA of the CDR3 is TGTGCCACCAGTGAAAAGGGCAGGGGGACCGGGGAGCTGTTTTTT.